The entry that follows covers one T cell receptor (beta chain) sequence. Trimming at V came to 1 base and at J to 7 bases, leaving 6 bases not matched to a gene. The germline CDR1 and CDR2 sequences are SGHAT and FQNNGV. This CDR3 spans 15 amino acids. Original data processing: Amplification of reference gene primers provided the estimated nucleated cell counts. Assay used: immunoSEQ multiplex PCR; TCRdb lists only in-frame clones, some missing. The D gene and trimming were derived from the DNA, and the V and J assignments and clone size from that table. The top ten clones hold roughly 2% of a sample with roughly 410,000 clones, about 90% of them seen once. These data originate in a study of blood T cell repertoires in COVID-19. The wider study: The origin of the acute and convalescent COVID-19 samples was the United States, Italy and Spain.

The chain is built from TRBV11-2 and TRBJ2-2; 7 nucleotides match TRBD2. This clonotype originated in a woman in her sixties or seventies with COVID-19, enrolled during active disease. Material for sequencing was peripheral blood. The CDR3 DNA reads TGTGCCAGCAGCTTAGTGACGGGGGGTCTCGGGGAGCTGTTTTTT. Its translation is CASSLVTGGLGELFF.